The 28 T cell receptor beta chains listed next were all sequenced from one sample in a study of blood T cell repertoires in COVID-19. The data were produced by immunoSEQ multiplex PCR, yet TCRdb's version contains in-frame clones alone and is incomplete. The sample lists some 70,000 clones, about 80% occurring once. The sequenced sample consisted of peripheral blood. The receptors stem from a man older than 75 with acute or convalescent COVID-19.

This rearrangement joins TRBV4-1 to TRBJ2-1; 7 bases match TRBD2. After removal of 4 bases from V and 4 bases from J, the junction contained 7 bases not matched to a gene. Germline V gene sequence: CDR1 MGHRA, CDR2 YSYEKL. The CDR3 totals 15 residues. The CDR3 bases are TGCGCCAGCAGCCTGGGACTAACCGAATACAATGAGCAGTTCTTC. This encodes CASSLGLTEYNEQFF.

Note on this clone: The sample carries other DNA sequences with the same CDR3. V is TRBV28 and J is TRBJ1-5; a possible D gene is TRBD1 (6 bases). Deletions cut 8 bases from V and 0 bases from J, with 8 bases between. The CDR3 consists of 13 residues. Germline lookup yields CDR1 MDHEN and CDR2 SYDVKM. This CDR3 is CASRGASNQPQHF. CDR3 DNA: TGTGCCAGCCGGGGGGCTAGCAATCAGCCCCAGCATTTT.

The chain employs TRBV7-2 and TRBJ1-5, with D tentatively TRBD1 (6 bases). With 5 bases removed from V and 6 bases from J, the gap between germline ends came to 14 bases. Germline CDR1 and CDR2: SGHTA and FQGNSA. The CDR3 consists of 14 residues. The CDR3: CASSTLNRAQPQHF. CDR3 coding DNA: TGTGCCAGCAGCACCCTTAACAGGGCTCAGCCCCAGCATTTT.

J is TRBJ1-4 and V is TRBV28, with D possibly being TRBD1 (5 bases). Germline CDR1 reads MDHEN; CDR2 reads SYDVKM. Trimming pared 3 bases from V and 0 bases from J, leaving 8 bases between. This CDR3 spans 15 amino acids. In DNA form, the CDR3 reads TGTGCCAGCAGTTTTGGGGGGGCAACTAATGAAAAACTGTTTTTT. It translates to CASSFGGATNEKLFF.

This chain connects TRBV10-3 to TRBJ2-3; tentative D call: TRBD1 (6 bases). Germline CDR1 is ENHRY and CDR2 is SYGVKD. V was shortened by 3 bases and J by 7 bases, with 8 bases between the two germline ends. The CDR3 spans 12 residues. The CDR3: CAISDQGNTQYF. The CDR3 DNA sequence: TGTGCCATCAGTGATCAGGGGAATACGCAGTATTTT.

This chain connects TRBV6-2 or TRBV6-3 to TRBJ1-6; 8 bases are a match to TRBD1. Germline V lookup: CDR1 MNHEY, CDR2 SVGEGT. The CDR3 has 14 residues. V lost 5 bases and J lost 7; bases outside the gene matches: 4. CDR3 nucleotides: TGTGCCAGCAGTCCAGGGACAGGAAATTCACCCCTCCACTTT. Translating it yields CASSPGTGNSPLHF.

This clone was seen only a few times. This chain joins TRBV5-6 and TRBJ2-7, with D maybe TRBD2 (7 bases). The CDR3 has 15 amino acids. V gave up 1 base and J gave up 3 bases, with 14 bases separating them. Germline V gene lookup returns CDR1 SGHDT and CDR2 YYEEEE. The CDR3 region is CASSLFGRGLYEQYF. In DNA form, the CDR3 reads TGTGCCAGCAGCTTGTTCGGGCGGGGGCTCTACGAGCAGTACTTC.

The chain recombines TRBV5-1 with TRBJ2-2; D is ambiguous. Trimming removed 0 bases at V and 0 bases at J, with 12 bases between. Germline V gene lookup returns CDR1 SGHRS and CDR2 YFSETQ. The CDR3 is 17 amino acids. CDR3: CASSLVTQHANTGELFF. The CDR3 DNA reads TGCGCCAGCAGCTTGGTGACACAACACGCGAACACCGGGGAGCTGTTTTTT. Based on the CDR3 plus reference TRBV5-1 and TRBJ2-2, the full variable domain is KAGVTQTPRYLIKTRGQQVTLSCSPISGHRSVSWYQQTPGQGLQFLFEYFSETQRNKGNFPGRFSGRQFSNSRSEMNVSTLELGDSALYLCASSLVTQHANTGELFFGEGSRLTVL.

The V call is TRBV6-6, the J call TRBJ2-3; 8 bases are shared with TRBD2. CDR3 length equals 16 residues. Germline lookup yields CDR1 MNHNY and CDR2 SVGAGI (reference sequence). V lost 6 bases and J lost 6; bases outside the gene matches: 14. CDR3 sequence: CASSRERGSGQDTQYF. Here the CDR3 DNA reads TGTGCCAGCAGCCGTGAGCGGGGGTCGGGCCAGGATACGCAGTATTTT.

V gene TRBV11-2 combines with J gene TRBJ1-4; no clear D. CDR3 length equals 14 residues. Trimming removed 3 bases at V and 2 bases at J, with 7 bases between. The V gene's germline CDR1 is SGHAT and CDR2 FQNNGV. The chain's CDR3 is CASSFGLTNEKLFF. For the CDR3, the DNA is TGTGCCAGCAGCTTCGGTTTGACTAATGAAAAACTGTTTTTT. The entire variable domain, with the rest obtained from reference TRBV11-2 and TRBJ1-4, is as follows: EAGVAQSPRYKIIEKRQSVAFWCNPISGHATLYWYQQILGQGPKLLIQFQNNGVVDDSQLPKDRFSAERLKGVDSTLKIQPAKLEDSAVYLCASSFGLTNEKLFFGSGTQLSVL.

This sequence joins TRBV5-1 and TRBJ1-1; D possibly corresponds to TRBD1 (5 bases). CDR1 and CDR2 (germline): SGHRS, YFSETQ. V lost 4 bases and J lost 0, with 16 bases in between. The CDR3 extends over 16 amino acids. The CDR3 nucleotides read TGCGCCAGCAGCCCCGGACACGTAGTCATGAACACTGAAGCTTTCTTT. This translates into CASSPGHVVMNTEAFF.

The chain is built from TRBV5-1 and TRBJ1-6; perhaps TRBD1 as D (5 bases). Germline CDR1 reads SGHRS; CDR2 reads YFSETQ. This CDR3 is built from 13 residues. V gave up 1 base and J gave up 8 bases, with 7 bases separating them. CDR3 loop: CASSLTGYSPLHF. In DNA form, the CDR3 reads TGCGCCAGCAGCTTGACAGGCTATTCACCCCTCCACTTT.

This clone was found a few times. The rearrangement uses TRBV5-6 and TRBJ2-5, with a weak D call TRBD2 (5 bases). The CDR3 has 14 amino acids. Germline V lookup: CDR1 SGHDT, CDR2 YYEEEE. V lost 3 bases to trimming and J lost 1 base, with 10 bases between them. CDR3 amino acids: CASSSLTTQETQYF. CDR3 in DNA: TGTGCCAGCAGCTCCCTGACTACCCAAGAGACCCAGTACTTC.

The V gene is TRBV29-1, the J gene TRBJ2-1, with D possibly TRBD2 on 5 matching bases. The V and J ends lost 6 bases and 2 bases respectively, with 8 bases between them. Germline assignment: CDR1 SQVTM and CDR2 ANQGSEA. CDR3 length: 12 residues. The CDR3 protein is CSVGETYNEQFF. As DNA, the CDR3 is TGCAGCGTCGGGGAGACCTACAATGAGCAGTTCTTC.

The chain is built from TRBV7-2 and TRBJ2-1; D is possibly TRBD2 (6 bases). V lost 5 bases, J lost 9 bases, and 20 bases lay in between. Germline CDR1 and CDR2: SGHTA and FQGNSA. There are 15 residues in the CDR3. The DNA of the CDR3 is TGTGCCAGCAGCCAGACGGCGGGGCCTGGGGGTGAGCAGTTCTTC. Translating it yields CASSQTAGPGGEQFF.

This clone has a single count. The CDR3 loop is CASSLGRRTTNYGYTF. The CDR3 DNA reads as TGTGCCAGCAGCTTAGGTAGACGGACAACTAACTATGGCTACACCTTC. The chain is built from TRBV7-2 and TRBJ1-2, with a tentative D call TRBD1 (5 bases). V lost 1 base, J lost 0 bases, and 12 bases lay in between. The CDR3 contains 16 residues. Germline CDR1 reads SGHTA; CDR2 reads FQGNSA.

The chain recombines TRBV12-3 or TRBV12-4 with TRBJ2-7, with a possible D match to TRBD2 (6 bases). CDR3 size: 13 residues. Trimming removed 4 bases from V and 4 bases from J, with 11 bases in between. DNA for the CDR3: TGTGCCAGCAGTTACCCGGGGGTATACGAGCAGTACTTC. Protein product: CASSYPGVYEQYF.

This clone has just a few counts. In DNA form, the CDR3 reads TGTGCCACCAGACGGGAGGCGAACACCGGGGAGCTGTTTTTT. Translated, it gives CATRREANTGELFF. This chain uses TRBV24-1 with TRBJ2-2; 7 bases line up with TRBD2. Germline CDR1 reads KGHDR; CDR2 reads SFDVKD. CDR3 length equals 14 residues. V was clipped by 7 bases and J by 0 bases; unmatched bases: 1.

In its sample, this clone was seen once. The CDR3 sequence is CASSLGPREKLFF. CDR3 bases: TGTGCCAGCAGTTTAGGTCCGCGGGAAAAACTGTTTTTT. The chain recombines TRBV12-3 or TRBV12-4 with TRBJ1-4; D not resolved. The CDR3 sequence is 13 residues long. Trimming pared 1 base from V and 8 bases from J, leaving 8 bases between.

The chain carries TRBV7-6 and TRBJ2-5, with 11 bases aligning to TRBD2. Germline V gene sequence: CDR1 SGHVS, CDR2 FNYEAQ. CDR3 length: 16 amino acids. With 5 bases clipped from V and 2 bases from J, the junction kept 7 bases outside the gene matches. The CDR3 protein is CASSQAGLAVQETQYF. The CDR3 DNA reads TGTGCCAGCAGCCAGGCGGGACTAGCGGTGCAAGAGACCCAGTACTTC.

Regarding this clone: The CDR3 ends on some other residue instead of the conserved phenylalanine or tryptophan, so this is likely a read error. The limits of the CDR3 on the DNA are not certain, so only TCRdb's listed CDR3 is given. V is TRBV12-3 or TRBV12-4 and J is TRBJ1-4. The CDR3 region is 11 residues in length, termini included. The CDR3 protein is CASSLAGGPYV.

The chain uses TRBV19 and TRBJ2-1; possible D gene TRBD1, 5 bases. This CDR3 contains 15 residues. Germline values: CDR1 LNHDA, CDR2 SQIVND (reference sequence). V lost 4 bases, J lost 6 bases, and 16 bases lay in between. CDR3 in DNA: TGTGCCAGTAGTACGGACATAAATCTGGTCAATGAGCAGTTCTTC. Amino acid sequence: CASSTDINLVNEQFF. Drawing the rest from reference TRBV19 and TRBJ2-1, the complete variable domain is DGGITQSPKYLFRKEGQNVTLSCEQNLNHDAMYWYRQDPGQGLRLIYYSQIVNDFQKGDIAEGYSVSREKKESFPLTVTSAQKNPTAFYLCASSTDINLVNEQFFGPGTRLTVL.

The CDR3 region has the DNA TGTGCCAGCAGCTTTGGGGGCGGGCAGCCCCAGCATTTT. It specifies CASSFGGGQPQHF. V usage is TRBV5-5 and J usage is TRBJ1-5, with D possibly being TRBD1 (6 bases). The germline V and J ends were trimmed by 2 bases and 7 bases, with 10 bases remaining between them. This CDR3 has 13 residues. Germline CDR1 is SGHKS and CDR2 is YYEKEE (reference sequence).

The chain uses TRBV3-1 (or the pseudogene TRBV3-2) and TRBJ1-6, with D maybe TRBD1 (5 bases). This CDR3 has 16 amino acids. Trimming took 0 bases from V and 7 from J, leaving 13 bases between them. Germline values: CDR1 LGHDT, CDR2 YNNKEL (reference sequence). The DNA of the CDR3 is TGTGCCAGCAGCCAAGAAGGAGCAGGGCGGAATTCACCCCTCCACTTT. It specifies CASSQEGAGRNSPLHF.

This sequence joins TRBV29-1 and TRBJ2-7; maybe TRBD1 (5 bases). There are 15 residues in the CDR3. Trimming left V 5 bases short and J 0 bases short, with 17 bases between. Per the germline V gene, CDR1 is SQVTM and CDR2 is ANQGSEA. The DNA of the CDR3 is TGCAGCGTTCAGGGATCGGACCTAAACTCCTACGAGCAGTACTTC. Translated: CSVQGSDLNSYEQYF.

Worth noting for this clone: The same CDR3 also results from other DNA sequences found in this sample. This rearrangement joins TRBV28 to TRBJ1-4; D call uncertain. This CDR3 has 12 amino acids. In germline, CDR1 is MDHEN, CDR2 SYDVKM. V lost 4 bases and J lost 4, with 4 bases in between. As DNA, the CDR3 is TGTGCCAGCAGTTCTGTTAATGAAAAACTGTTTTTT. Its translation: CASSSVNEKLFF.

The chain is built from TRBV12-3 or TRBV12-4 and TRBJ2-1, with D hard to call. This CDR3 contains 11 residues. Trimming removed 3 bases from V and 6 bases from J, with 3 bases in between. CDR3: CASSFSNEQFF. The CDR3 DNA sequence: TGTGCCAGCAGTTTCTCCAATGAGCAGTTCTTC.

The sample holds one count of this clone. This chain uses TRBV7-6 with TRBJ2-3, with 13 positions matching TRBD2. After removal of 1 base from V and 4 bases from J, the junction contained 5 bases not matched to a gene. Germline V gives CDR1 SGHVS, CDR2 FNYEAQ. This CDR3 contains 17 residues. CDR3 bases: TGTGCCAGCAGCTTAGTCACTAGCGGGAGGGGTCCAGATACGCAGTATTTT. It specifies CASSLVTSGRGPDTQYF.